The T cell receptor beta chain described here comes from a study of control samples from healthy donors and cancer patients. TCRdb's copy holds only in-frame clones and misses some; the assay was immunoSEQ multiplex PCR. The data contain roughly 100,000 clones, about 91% of them seen just once; the ten biggest clones take up roughly 13%. Deletions cut 3 bases from V and 2 bases from J, with 12 bases between. Per germline, CDR1 SGDLS and CDR2 YYNGEE. CDR3 length equals 14 residues. The sample was blood. The chain carries TRBV9 and TRBJ2-7; weak D call: TRBD2 (5 bases). The receptor was derived from a man aged 25-40 years in good health. DNA for the CDR3: TGTGCCAGCAGCGCAAAGGGAGTTCCCTACGAGCAGTACTTC. Its protein product is CASSAKGVPYEQYF.